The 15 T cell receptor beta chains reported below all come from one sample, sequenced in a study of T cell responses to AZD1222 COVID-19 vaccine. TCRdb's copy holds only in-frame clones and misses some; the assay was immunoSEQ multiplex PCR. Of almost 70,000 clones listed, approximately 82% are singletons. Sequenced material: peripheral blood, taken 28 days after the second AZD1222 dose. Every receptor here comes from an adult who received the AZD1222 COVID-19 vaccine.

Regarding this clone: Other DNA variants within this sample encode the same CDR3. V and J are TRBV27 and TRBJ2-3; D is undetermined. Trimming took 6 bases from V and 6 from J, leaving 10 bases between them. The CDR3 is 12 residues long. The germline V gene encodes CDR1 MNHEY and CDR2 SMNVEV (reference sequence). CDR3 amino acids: CASSIPPDTQYF. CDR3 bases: TGTGCCAGCAGCATACCACCCGATACGCAGTATTTT.

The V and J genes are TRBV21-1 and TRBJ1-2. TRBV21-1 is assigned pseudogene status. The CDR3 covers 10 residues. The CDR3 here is CASSSHGYTF. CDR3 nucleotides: TGTGCCAGCAGCAGTCATGGCTACACCTTC.

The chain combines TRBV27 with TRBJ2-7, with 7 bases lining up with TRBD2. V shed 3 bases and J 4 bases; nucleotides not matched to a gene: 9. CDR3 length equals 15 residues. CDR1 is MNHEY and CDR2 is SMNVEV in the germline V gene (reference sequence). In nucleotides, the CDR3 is TGTGCCAGCAGTTTCTTCAGGGAGGGTACTTACGAGCAGTACTTC. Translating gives CASSFFREGTYEQYF.

DNA of the CDR3: TGTGCCAGCACCCCTATAGGAGGGAGGTCCTCCTACGAGCAGTACTTC. It codes for CASTPIGGRSSYEQYF. The chain joins TRBV7-2 to TRBJ2-7; weak D call: TRBD2 (6 bases). The CDR3 sequence is 16 residues long. The germline V gene has CDR1 SGHTA and CDR2 FQGNSA. V dropped 7 bases and J dropped 0 bases, with 19 bases sitting between them.

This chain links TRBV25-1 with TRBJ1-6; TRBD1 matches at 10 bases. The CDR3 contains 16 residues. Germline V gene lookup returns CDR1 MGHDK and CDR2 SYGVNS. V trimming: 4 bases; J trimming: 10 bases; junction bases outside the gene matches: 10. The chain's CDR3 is CASSGPAGTGASPLHF. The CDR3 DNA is TGTGCCAGCAGTGGACCCGCTGGGACAGGGGCATCACCCCTCCACTTT.

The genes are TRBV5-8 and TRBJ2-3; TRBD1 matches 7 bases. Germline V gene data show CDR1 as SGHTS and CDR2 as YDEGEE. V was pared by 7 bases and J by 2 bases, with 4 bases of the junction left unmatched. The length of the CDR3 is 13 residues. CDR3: CASGDSNTDTQYF. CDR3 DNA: TGTGCCAGCGGGGACAGCAACACAGATACGCAGTATTTT.

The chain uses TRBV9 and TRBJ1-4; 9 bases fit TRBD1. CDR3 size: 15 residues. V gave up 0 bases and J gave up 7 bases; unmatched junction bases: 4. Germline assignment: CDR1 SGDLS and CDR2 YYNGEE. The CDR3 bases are TGTGCCAGCAGCGTAGCGGGACAGGGACCTGAAAAACTGTTTTTT. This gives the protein CASSVAGQGPEKLFF.

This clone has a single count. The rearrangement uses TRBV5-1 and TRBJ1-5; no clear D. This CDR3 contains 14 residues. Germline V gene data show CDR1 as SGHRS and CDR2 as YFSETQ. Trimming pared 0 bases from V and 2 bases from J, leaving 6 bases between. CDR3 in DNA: TGCGCCAGCAGCTTGGCTCCCGGCAATCAGCCCCAGCATTTT. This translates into CASSLAPGNQPQHF.

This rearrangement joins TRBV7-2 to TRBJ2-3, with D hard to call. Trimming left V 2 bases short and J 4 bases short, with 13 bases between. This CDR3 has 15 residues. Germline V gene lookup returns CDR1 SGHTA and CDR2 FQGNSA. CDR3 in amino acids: CASSLSLKIADTQYF. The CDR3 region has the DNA TGTGCCAGCAGCTTATCCCTGAAGATAGCAGATACGCAGTATTTT. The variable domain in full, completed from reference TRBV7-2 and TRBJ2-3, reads GAGVSQSPSNKVTEKGKDVELRCDPISGHTALYWYRQSLGQGLEFLIYFQGNSAPDKSGLPSDRFSAERTGGSVSTLTIQRTQQEDSAVYLCASSLSLKIADTQYFGPGTRLTVL.

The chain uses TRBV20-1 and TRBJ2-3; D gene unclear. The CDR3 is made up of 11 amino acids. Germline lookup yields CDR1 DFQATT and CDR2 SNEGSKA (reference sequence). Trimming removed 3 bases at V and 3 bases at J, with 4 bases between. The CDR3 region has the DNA TGCAGTGCTAGTGTAACAGATACGCAGTATTTT. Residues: CSASVTDTQYF.

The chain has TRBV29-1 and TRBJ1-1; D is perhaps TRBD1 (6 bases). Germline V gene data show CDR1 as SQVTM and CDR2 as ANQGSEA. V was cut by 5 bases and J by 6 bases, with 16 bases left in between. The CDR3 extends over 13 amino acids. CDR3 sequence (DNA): TGCAGCGTTCAAACAGGGACGGGGGCTGAAGCTTTCTTT. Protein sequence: CSVQTGTGAEAFF. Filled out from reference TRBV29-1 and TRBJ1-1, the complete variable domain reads SAVISQKPSRDICQRGTSLTIQCQVDSQVTMMFWYRQQPGQSLTLIATANQGSEATYESGFVIDKFPISRPNLTFSTLTVSNMSPEDSSIYLCSVQTGTGAEAFFGQGTRLTVV.

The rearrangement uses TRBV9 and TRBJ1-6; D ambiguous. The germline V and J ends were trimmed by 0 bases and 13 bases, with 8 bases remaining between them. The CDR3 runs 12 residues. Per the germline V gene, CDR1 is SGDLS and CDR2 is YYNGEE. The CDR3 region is CASSVETGPLHF. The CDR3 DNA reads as TGTGCCAGCAGCGTAGAGACCGGTCCCCTCCACTTT.

The CDR3 loop reads CATSDKRAGGPETQYF. The CDR3 DNA reads TGTGCCACCAGTGATAAGCGGGCGGGAGGGCCGGAGACCCAGTACTTC. The V and J genes are TRBV24-1 and TRBJ2-5; 9 bases map to TRBD2. CDR3 size: 16 residues. V lost 3 bases and J lost 5; bases outside the gene matches: 9. Germline CDR1 and CDR2: KGHDR and SFDVKD.

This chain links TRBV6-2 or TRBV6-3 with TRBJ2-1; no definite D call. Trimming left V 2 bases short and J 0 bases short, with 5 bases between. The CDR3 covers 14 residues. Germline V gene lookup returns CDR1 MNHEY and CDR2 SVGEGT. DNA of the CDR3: TGTGCCAGCAGTTACCTGAGCTCCTACAATGAGCAGTTCTTC. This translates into CASSYLSSYNEQFF.

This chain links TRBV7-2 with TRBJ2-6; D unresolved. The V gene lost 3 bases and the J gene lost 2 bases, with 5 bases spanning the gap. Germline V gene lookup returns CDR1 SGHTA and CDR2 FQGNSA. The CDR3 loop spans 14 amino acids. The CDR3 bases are TGTGCCAGCAGCTTGGGGACTGGGGCCAACGTCCTGACTTTC. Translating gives CASSLGTGANVLTF.